This TCR beta chain was documented in a study of technical replicates of blood from a few donors listed by TCRdb under 2017. Library preparation employed the immunoSEQ multiplex PCR assay. The table comes from immuneACCESS by way of TCRdb, which keeps in-frame sequences with V and J called. Part of the clones is missing from these tables; in studies checked, under half for an unresolved V gene and the rest for unknown reasons. The sample table shows about 60,000 clones, and about 90% are seen once. The biggest ten clones account for roughly 5% of the sample. With respect to this clone: No cognate antigen has been identified for it. Base qualities are missing; no much larger clone stands one base away.

V is pruned by 2 bases and J by 9 bases, leaving 9 bases of the junction without a gene match. The CDR3 sequence holds 14 residues, the cysteine and phenylalanine included. Only the CDR3 DNA stays, 42 bases, in frame from base 1. Based on the germline V gene, the CDR1 and CDR2 sequences are SGHTS and YDEGEE. The chain was built from TRBV5-8 and TRBJ1-2; TRBD1 agrees with 8 junctional bases. This TCR came from a human donor in good health. Some clones in this sample may be carry-over from other donors' samples. Sequenced material: PBMCs. The CDR3 region: CASSFPGGRVSYTF. In nucleotide form, the sequence is TGTGCCAGCAGCTTCCCAGGGGGCCGTGTTAGCTACACCTTC.